This T cell receptor beta chain derives from a study of patients and donors after allogeneic stem cell transplantation. TCRdb used MiXCR to reprocess the RT-PCR reads, holding one entry per CDR3 protein. The sample lists about a million distinct CDR3 sequences; more than 15% were seen once. V shed 3 bases and J shed 5 bases, with 17 bases lying between them. The length of the CDR3 is 16 residues. Looked up from germline, CDR1 is ENHRY and CDR2 is SYGVKD. This clonotype was observed at least ten times. What was sequenced was blood, either unsorted or a sorted T cell fraction (not recorded which). The chain combines TRBV10-3 with TRBJ2-1; tentatively, D is TRBD2 (6 bases). The TCR sequence derives from a human donor who was either an allogeneic HSCT recipient or a stem cell or donor lymphocyte infusion donor (not recorded which). It is not recorded whose cells these are; they may come from a transplant donor. The CDR3 DNA follows: TGTGCCATCAGTGACCCGGGCGTGGGGGGAAACAATGAGCAGTTCTTC. It encodes CAISDPGVGGNNEQFF.